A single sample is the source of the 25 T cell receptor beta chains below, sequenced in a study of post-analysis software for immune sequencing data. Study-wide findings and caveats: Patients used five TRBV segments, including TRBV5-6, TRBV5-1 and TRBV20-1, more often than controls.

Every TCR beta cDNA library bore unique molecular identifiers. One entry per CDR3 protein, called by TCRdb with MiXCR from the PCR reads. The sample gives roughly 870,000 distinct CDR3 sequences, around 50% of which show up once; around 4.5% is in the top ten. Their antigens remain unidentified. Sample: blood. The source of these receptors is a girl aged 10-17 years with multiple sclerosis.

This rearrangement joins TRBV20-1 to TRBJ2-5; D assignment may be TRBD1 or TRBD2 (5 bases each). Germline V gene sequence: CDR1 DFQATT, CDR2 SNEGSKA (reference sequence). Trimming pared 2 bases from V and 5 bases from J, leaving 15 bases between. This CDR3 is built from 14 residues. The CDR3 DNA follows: TGCAGTGCTAGACGGGGACCCAGGCCGGAGACCCAGTACTTC. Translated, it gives CSARRGPRPETQYF.

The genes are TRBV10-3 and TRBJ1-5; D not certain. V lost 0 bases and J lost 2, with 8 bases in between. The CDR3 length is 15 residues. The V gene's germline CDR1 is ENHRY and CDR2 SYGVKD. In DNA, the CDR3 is TGTGCCATCAGTGAGTCGCTGGACCGCAATCAGCCCCAGCATTTT. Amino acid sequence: CAISESLDRNQPQHF.

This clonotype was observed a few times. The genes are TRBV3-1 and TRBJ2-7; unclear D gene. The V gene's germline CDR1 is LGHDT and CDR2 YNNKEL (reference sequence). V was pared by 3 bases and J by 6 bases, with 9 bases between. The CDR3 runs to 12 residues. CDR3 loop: CASSQFGGEQYF. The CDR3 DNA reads TGTGCCAGCAGCCAGTTCGGTGGCGAGCAGTACTTC.

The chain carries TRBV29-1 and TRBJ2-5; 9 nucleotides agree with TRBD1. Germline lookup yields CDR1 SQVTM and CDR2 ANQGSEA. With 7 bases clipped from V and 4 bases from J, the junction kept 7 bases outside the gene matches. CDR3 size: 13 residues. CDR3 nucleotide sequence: TGCAGCGGGACTGGGACAGGGTTAGAGACCCAGTACTTC. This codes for CSGTGTGLETQYF. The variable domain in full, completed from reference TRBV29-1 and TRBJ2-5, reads SAVISQKPSRDICQRGTSLTIQCQVDSQVTMMFWYRQQPGQSLTLIATANQGSEATYESGFVIDKFPISRPNLTFSTLTVSNMSPEDSSIYLCSGTGTGLETQYFGPGTRLLVL.

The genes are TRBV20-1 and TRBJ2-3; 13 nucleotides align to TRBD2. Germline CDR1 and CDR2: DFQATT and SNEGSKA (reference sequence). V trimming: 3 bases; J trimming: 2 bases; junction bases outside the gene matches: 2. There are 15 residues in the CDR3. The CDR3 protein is CSASGTSGTTDTQYF. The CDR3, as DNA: TGCAGTGCTAGCGGGACTAGCGGGACCACAGATACGCAGTATTTT.

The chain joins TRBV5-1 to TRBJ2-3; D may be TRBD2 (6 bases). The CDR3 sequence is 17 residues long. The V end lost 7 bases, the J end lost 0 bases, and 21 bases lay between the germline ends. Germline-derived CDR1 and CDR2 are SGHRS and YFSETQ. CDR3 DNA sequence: TGCGCCAGCCGTGAGAGGGGAGGAGACCGTAGCACAGATACGCAGTATTTT. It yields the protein CASRERGGDRSTDTQYF.

The CDR3 DNA reads TGCAGCGTTGTTTTCGAGACCCAGTACTTC. Protein: CSVVFETQYF. V is TRBV29-1 and J is TRBJ2-5; no clear D. The germline gives CDR1 SQVTM, CDR2 ANQGSEA. The CDR3 is 10 residues long. With 4 bases removed from V and 5 bases from J, the gap between germline ends came to 5 bases.

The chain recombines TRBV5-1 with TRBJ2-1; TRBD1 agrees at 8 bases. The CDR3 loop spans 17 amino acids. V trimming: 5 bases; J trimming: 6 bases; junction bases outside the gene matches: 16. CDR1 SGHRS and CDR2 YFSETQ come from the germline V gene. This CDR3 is CASSFGQGALLVNEQFF. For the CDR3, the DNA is TGCGCCAGCAGTTTCGGACAGGGTGCCCTTTTGGTCAATGAGCAGTTCTTC.

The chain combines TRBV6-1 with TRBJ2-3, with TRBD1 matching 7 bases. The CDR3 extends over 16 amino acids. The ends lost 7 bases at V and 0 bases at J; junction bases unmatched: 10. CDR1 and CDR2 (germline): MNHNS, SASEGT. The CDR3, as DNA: TGTGCCAGCACCGCGCAGGGGACAGCTAGCACAGATACGCAGTATTTT. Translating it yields CASTAQGTASTDTQYF.

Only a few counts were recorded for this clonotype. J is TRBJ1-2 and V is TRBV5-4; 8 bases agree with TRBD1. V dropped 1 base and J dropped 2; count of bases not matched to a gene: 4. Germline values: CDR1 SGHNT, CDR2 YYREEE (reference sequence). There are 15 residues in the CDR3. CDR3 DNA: TGTGCCAGCAGCTTGTGGACAGGGTCGAACTATGGCTACACCTTC. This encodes CASSLWTGSNYGYTF.

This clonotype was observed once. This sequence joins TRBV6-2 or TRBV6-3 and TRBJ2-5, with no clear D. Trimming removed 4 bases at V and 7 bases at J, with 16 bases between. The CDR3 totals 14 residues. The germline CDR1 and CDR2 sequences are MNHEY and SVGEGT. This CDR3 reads CASSLELFSWTQYF. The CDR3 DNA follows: TGTGCCAGCAGTTTAGAGCTCTTTTCGTGGACCCAGTACTTC.

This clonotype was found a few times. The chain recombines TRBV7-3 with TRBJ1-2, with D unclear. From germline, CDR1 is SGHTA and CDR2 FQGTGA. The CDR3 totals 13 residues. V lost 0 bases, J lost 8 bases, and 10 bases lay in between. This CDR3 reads CASSLTRAEGYTF. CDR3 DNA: TGTGCCAGCAGCTTAACGAGGGCAGAGGGCTACACCTTC.

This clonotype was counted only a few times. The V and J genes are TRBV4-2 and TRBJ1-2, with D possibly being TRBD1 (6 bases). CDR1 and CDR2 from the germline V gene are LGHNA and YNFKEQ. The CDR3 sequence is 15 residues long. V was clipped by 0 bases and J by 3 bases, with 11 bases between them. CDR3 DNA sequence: TGTGCCAGCAGCCAAGATATAGCAGGGGACTATGGCTACACCTTC. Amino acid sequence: CASSQDIAGDYGYTF.

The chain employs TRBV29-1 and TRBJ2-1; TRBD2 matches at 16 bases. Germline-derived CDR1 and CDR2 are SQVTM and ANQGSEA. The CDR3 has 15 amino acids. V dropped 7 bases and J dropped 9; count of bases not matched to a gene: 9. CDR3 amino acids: CSATEGTSGRGEQFF. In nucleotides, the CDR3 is TGCAGCGCCACGGAGGGGACTAGCGGGAGGGGTGAGCAGTTCTTC.

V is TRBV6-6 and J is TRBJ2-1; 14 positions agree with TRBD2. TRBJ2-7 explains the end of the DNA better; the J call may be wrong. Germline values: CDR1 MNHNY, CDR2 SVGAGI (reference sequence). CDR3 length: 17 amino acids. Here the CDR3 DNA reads TGTGCCAGCAGTTACTCGACTAGCGGGGGGGTCTATAACGAGCAGTACTTC. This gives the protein CASSYSTSGGVYNEQYF.

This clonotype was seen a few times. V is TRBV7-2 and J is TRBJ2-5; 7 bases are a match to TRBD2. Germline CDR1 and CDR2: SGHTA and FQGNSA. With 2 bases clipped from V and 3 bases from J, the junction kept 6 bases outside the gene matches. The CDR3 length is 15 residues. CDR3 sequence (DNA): TGTGCCAGCAGCTTACCCGGGACTACTAAAGAGACCCAGTACTTC. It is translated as CASSLPGTTKETQYF.

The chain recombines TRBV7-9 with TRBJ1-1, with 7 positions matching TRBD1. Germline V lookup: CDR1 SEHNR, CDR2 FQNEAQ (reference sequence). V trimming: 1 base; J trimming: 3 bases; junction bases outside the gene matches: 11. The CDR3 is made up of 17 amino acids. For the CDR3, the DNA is TGTGCCAGCAGCTTAGGGGAGTACAGGGGTCCGTACACTGAAGCTTTCTTT. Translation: CASSLGEYRGPYTEAFF.

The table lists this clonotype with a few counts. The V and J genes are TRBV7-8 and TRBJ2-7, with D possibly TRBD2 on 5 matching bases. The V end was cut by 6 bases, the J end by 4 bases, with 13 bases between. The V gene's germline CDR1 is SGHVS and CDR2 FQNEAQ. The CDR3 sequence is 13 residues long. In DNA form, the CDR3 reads TGTGCCAGCAGAGTAGCGCTACCTTACGAGCAGTACTTC. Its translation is CASRVALPYEQYF.

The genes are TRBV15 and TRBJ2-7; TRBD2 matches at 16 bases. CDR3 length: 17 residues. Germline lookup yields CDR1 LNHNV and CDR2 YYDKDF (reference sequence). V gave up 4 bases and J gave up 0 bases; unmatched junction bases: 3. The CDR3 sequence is CATSKGLAGGTSYEQYF. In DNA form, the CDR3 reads TGTGCCACCAGCAAGGGACTAGCGGGAGGGACCTCCTACGAGCAGTACTTC.

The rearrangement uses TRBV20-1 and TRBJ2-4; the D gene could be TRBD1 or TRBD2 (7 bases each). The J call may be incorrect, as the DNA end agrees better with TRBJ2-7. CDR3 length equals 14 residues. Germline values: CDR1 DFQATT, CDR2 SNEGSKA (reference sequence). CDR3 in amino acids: CSARDRRGGNEQYF. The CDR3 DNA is TGCAGTGCTAGAGATCGCAGGGGGGGAAACGAGCAGTACTTC.

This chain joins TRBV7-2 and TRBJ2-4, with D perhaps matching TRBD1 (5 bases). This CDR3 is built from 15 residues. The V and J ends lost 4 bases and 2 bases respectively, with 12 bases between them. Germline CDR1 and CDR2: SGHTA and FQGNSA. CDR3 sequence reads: CASSWTIPTKNIQYF. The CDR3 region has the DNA TGTGCCAGCAGCTGGACAATACCGACCAAAAACATTCAGTACTTC. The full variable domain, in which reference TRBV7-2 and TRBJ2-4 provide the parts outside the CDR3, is GAGVSQSPSNKVTEKGKDVELRCDPISGHTALYWYRQSLGQGLEFLIYFQGNSAPDKSGLPSDRFSAERTGGSVSTLTIQRTQQEDSAVYLCASSWTIPTKNIQYFGAGTRLSVL.

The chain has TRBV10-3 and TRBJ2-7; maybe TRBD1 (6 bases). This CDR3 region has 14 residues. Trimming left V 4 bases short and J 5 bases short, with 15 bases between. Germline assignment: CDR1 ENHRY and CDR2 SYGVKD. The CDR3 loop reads CAISAPTGIHEQYF. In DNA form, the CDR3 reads TGTGCCATCAGTGCCCCTACAGGGATCCACGAGCAGTACTTC.

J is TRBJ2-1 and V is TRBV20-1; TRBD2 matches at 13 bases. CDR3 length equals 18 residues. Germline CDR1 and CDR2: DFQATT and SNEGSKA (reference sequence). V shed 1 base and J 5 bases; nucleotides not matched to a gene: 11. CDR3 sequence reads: CSARVLFGLAGDDNEQFF. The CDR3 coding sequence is TGCAGTGCTAGAGTCCTCTTTGGACTAGCGGGAGATGACAATGAGCAGTTCTTC.

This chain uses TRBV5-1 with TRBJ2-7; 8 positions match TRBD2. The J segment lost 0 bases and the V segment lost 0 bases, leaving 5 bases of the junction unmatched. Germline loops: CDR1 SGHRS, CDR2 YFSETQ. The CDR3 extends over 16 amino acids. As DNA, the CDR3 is TGCGCCAGCAGCTTGGTGGAAGGACTAGCCTCCTACGAGCAGTACTTC. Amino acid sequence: CASSLVEGLASYEQYF.

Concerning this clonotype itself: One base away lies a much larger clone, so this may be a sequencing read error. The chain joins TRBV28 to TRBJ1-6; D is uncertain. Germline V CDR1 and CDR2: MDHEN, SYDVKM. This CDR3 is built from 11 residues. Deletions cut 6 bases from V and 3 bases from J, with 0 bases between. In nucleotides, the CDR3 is TGTGCCAGCAGCTATAATTCACCCCTCCACTTT. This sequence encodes CASSYNSPLHF.